The source of this TCR beta chain is a study of blood T cell repertoires in COVID-19. For the study at large: Acute and convalescent COVID-19 samples came from the United States, Italy and Spain. The cDNA or gDNA used as material had been derived from T cells, B-cell-depleted T cells, or PBMCs.

J was trimmed by 6 bases and V by 1 base; bases with no gene match: 5. CDR1 and CDR2 from the germline V gene are SGHTA and FQGNSA. The CDR3 runs to 15 residues. In the original analysis: Reference gene primers were amplified, and this amplification served to estimate nucleated cell counts. Measured with immunoSEQ multiplex PCR; TCRdb has only the in-frame clones, and not every one. V and J calls and clone size follow that table, whereas D and trimming were derived from the DNA. Of roughly 110,000 clones listed, over 75% were seen once; the top ten hold 8.4%. This clone has more than one count but fewer than ten.

Sequenced material: peripheral blood. This chain links TRBV7-2 with TRBJ2-2; 7 positions agree with TRBD1. The receptor was isolated from a woman in her 70s who had recovered from COVID-19. CDR3 amino acids: CASSLVRGLAGELFF. The CDR3 DNA sequence: TGTGCCAGCAGCTTAGTTAGGGGGCTGGCCGGGGAGCTGTTTTTT.